These T cell receptor beta chains were read from a single sample in a study of identical twins. TCRdb recomputed calls from the 5' RACE reads with MiXCR, one row per CDR3 protein. Of a few hundred thousand distinct CDR3 sequences listed, roughly 8% were seen once; the top ten hold approximately 3%. This same sample was also part of a study on yellow fever vaccine responses in identical twins.

Sequenced: CD8+ T cells sorted from blood. The receptors originated from a woman between 18 and 29 years old in good health. The CDR3 runs from the conserved cysteine through the conserved F or W. The D gene is left open where the match is weak. The size field is filled for only some rows; it gives once, few, many or a size class.

cdr3_aa cdr3_nt j_call d_call clone_size v_call
CASSFGGAETQYF TGTGCCAGCAGCTTCGGGGGGGCGGAGACCCAGTACTTC TRBJ2-5 TRBD2 many TRBV5-8
CSARSDRVPYEQYF TGCAGTGCTAGATCGGACAGGGTGCCCTACGAGCAGTACTTC TRBJ2-7 TRBD1 few TRBV20-1
CASRQGVYEQYF TGTGCCAGCAGGCAGGGGGTGTACGAGCAGTACTTC TRBJ2-7 TRBD1 - TRBV2
CASSPGPTSGSLEQFF TGTGCCAGCAGCCCGGGACCGACTAGCGGGTCCTTAGAGCAGTTCTTC TRBJ2-1 TRBD2 few TRBV11-2
CASSRDKTYEQYF TGTGCCAGCAGCCGGGACAAGACGTACGAGCAGTACTTC TRBJ2-7 - few TRBV2
CSAYGDRADEQFF TGCAGCGCTTACGGGGACAGGGCCGATGAGCAGTTCTTC TRBJ2-1 TRBD1 many TRBV29-1
CSAPGLAGITDTQYF TGCAGTGCTCCTGGACTAGCGGGAATCACAGATACGCAGTATTTT TRBJ2-3 TRBD2 - TRBV20-1
CSVASGTSGRAGSYNEQFF TGCAGCGTGGCCTCCGGGACTAGCGGGAGGGCCGGATCCTACAATGAGCAGTTCTTC TRBJ2-1 TRBD2 many TRBV29-1
CASSRDRSYNEQFF TGCGCCAGCAGCCGGGACAGATCCTACAATGAGCAGTTCTTC TRBJ2-1 TRBD1 many TRBV4-3
CATSDENTGELFF TGTGCCACCAGTGATGAAAACACCGGGGAGCTGTTTTTT TRBJ2-2 - - TRBV24-1
CASRNRGTNYGYTF TGTGCCAGCAGGAACAGGGGGACTAACTATGGCTACACCTTC TRBJ1-2 TRBD1 many TRBV27
CASSWEPSYEQYF TGTGCCAGCAGCTGGGAACCGTCCTACGAGCAGTACTTC TRBJ2-7 - - TRBV7-9
CASSSSRHTGGEGYTF TGCGCCAGCAGCTCCTCCCGACATACCGGGGGCGAGGGCTACACCTTC TRBJ1-2 - many TRBV5-1
CASSHELADSYEQYF TGCGCCAGCAGCCATGAACTAGCGGACTCCTACGAGCAGTACTTC TRBJ2-7 TRBD2 - TRBV4-3
CASSLLGMAEQYF TGCGCCAGCAGCTTGTTAGGGATGGCCGAGCAGTACTTC TRBJ2-7 - - TRBV5-1
CASSSGPFYEQYF TGTGCCAGCAGCTCGGGACCTTTCTACGAGCAGTACTTC TRBJ2-7 - many TRBV5-6
CASSLGGDLLEQYF TGTGCCAGCAGCCTAGGCGGGGATCTCCTCGAGCAGTACTTC TRBJ2-7 - many TRBV12-3/TRBV12-4
CASSQKMTGGNSPLHF TGTGCCAGCAGCCAAAAGATGACAGGGGGTAATTCACCCCTCCACTTT TRBJ1-6 TRBD1 few TRBV7-6
CASSQTLAWGDTQYF TGCGCCAGCAGCCAAACCCTAGCGTGGGGAGATACGCAGTATTTT TRBJ2-3 - few TRBV4-3
CASSNAGALGTQYF TGTGCCAGCAGCAACGCCGGGGCACTGGGTACGCAGTATTTT TRBJ2-3 - few TRBV5-6
CASSFRGWYNEQFF TGTGCCAGCAGCTTCCGGGGGTGGTACAATGAGCAGTTCTTC TRBJ2-1 - few TRBV5-6
CATSREGQLLTGELFF TGTGCCACCAGCAGAGAGGGGCAGCTCCTCACCGGGGAGCTGTTTTTT TRBJ2-2 - many TRBV15
CASSQLAGGYQETQYF TGTGCCAGCAGCCAACTAGCGGGGGGGTACCAAGAGACCCAGTACTTC TRBJ2-5 TRBD2 many TRBV3-1